The entry below gives a single TCR beta chain sequence along with its context. As yet, its antigen is unknown. The source of the sample is a study of shared clonotypes between healthy human individuals. Losses at the gene ends were 2 bases for V and 5 bases for J; bases not matched to a gene: 2. CDR1 and CDR2 (germline): SEHNR, FQNEAQ (reference sequence). CDR3 length equals 13 residues. Sequencing used immunoSEQ multiplex PCR; TCRdb keeps in-frame clones, though not all of them. Here the sample spans roughly 490,000 clones, roughly four fifths being singletons. Broader study findings: The represented genetic and exposure-history diversity was limited by the small number of donors.

The rearrangement links TRBV7-9 to TRBJ2-5; 7 nucleotides line up with TRBD1. The sample comprised PBMCs. The source of this sequence is a middle-aged woman in good health. Some clones in this sample may be carry-over from other donors' samples. The CDR3 DNA reads as TGTGCCAGCAGCTTAAGGGGGCGGGAGACCCAGTACTTC. Its translation is CASSLRGRETQYF. The whole variable domain, remainder taken from reference TRBV7-9 and TRBJ2-5, is DTGVSQNPRHKITKRGQNVTFRCDPISEHNRLYWYRQTLGQGPEFLTYFQNEAQLEKSRLLSDRFSAERPKGSFSTLEIQRTEQGDSAMYLCASSLRGRETQYFGPGTRLLVL.